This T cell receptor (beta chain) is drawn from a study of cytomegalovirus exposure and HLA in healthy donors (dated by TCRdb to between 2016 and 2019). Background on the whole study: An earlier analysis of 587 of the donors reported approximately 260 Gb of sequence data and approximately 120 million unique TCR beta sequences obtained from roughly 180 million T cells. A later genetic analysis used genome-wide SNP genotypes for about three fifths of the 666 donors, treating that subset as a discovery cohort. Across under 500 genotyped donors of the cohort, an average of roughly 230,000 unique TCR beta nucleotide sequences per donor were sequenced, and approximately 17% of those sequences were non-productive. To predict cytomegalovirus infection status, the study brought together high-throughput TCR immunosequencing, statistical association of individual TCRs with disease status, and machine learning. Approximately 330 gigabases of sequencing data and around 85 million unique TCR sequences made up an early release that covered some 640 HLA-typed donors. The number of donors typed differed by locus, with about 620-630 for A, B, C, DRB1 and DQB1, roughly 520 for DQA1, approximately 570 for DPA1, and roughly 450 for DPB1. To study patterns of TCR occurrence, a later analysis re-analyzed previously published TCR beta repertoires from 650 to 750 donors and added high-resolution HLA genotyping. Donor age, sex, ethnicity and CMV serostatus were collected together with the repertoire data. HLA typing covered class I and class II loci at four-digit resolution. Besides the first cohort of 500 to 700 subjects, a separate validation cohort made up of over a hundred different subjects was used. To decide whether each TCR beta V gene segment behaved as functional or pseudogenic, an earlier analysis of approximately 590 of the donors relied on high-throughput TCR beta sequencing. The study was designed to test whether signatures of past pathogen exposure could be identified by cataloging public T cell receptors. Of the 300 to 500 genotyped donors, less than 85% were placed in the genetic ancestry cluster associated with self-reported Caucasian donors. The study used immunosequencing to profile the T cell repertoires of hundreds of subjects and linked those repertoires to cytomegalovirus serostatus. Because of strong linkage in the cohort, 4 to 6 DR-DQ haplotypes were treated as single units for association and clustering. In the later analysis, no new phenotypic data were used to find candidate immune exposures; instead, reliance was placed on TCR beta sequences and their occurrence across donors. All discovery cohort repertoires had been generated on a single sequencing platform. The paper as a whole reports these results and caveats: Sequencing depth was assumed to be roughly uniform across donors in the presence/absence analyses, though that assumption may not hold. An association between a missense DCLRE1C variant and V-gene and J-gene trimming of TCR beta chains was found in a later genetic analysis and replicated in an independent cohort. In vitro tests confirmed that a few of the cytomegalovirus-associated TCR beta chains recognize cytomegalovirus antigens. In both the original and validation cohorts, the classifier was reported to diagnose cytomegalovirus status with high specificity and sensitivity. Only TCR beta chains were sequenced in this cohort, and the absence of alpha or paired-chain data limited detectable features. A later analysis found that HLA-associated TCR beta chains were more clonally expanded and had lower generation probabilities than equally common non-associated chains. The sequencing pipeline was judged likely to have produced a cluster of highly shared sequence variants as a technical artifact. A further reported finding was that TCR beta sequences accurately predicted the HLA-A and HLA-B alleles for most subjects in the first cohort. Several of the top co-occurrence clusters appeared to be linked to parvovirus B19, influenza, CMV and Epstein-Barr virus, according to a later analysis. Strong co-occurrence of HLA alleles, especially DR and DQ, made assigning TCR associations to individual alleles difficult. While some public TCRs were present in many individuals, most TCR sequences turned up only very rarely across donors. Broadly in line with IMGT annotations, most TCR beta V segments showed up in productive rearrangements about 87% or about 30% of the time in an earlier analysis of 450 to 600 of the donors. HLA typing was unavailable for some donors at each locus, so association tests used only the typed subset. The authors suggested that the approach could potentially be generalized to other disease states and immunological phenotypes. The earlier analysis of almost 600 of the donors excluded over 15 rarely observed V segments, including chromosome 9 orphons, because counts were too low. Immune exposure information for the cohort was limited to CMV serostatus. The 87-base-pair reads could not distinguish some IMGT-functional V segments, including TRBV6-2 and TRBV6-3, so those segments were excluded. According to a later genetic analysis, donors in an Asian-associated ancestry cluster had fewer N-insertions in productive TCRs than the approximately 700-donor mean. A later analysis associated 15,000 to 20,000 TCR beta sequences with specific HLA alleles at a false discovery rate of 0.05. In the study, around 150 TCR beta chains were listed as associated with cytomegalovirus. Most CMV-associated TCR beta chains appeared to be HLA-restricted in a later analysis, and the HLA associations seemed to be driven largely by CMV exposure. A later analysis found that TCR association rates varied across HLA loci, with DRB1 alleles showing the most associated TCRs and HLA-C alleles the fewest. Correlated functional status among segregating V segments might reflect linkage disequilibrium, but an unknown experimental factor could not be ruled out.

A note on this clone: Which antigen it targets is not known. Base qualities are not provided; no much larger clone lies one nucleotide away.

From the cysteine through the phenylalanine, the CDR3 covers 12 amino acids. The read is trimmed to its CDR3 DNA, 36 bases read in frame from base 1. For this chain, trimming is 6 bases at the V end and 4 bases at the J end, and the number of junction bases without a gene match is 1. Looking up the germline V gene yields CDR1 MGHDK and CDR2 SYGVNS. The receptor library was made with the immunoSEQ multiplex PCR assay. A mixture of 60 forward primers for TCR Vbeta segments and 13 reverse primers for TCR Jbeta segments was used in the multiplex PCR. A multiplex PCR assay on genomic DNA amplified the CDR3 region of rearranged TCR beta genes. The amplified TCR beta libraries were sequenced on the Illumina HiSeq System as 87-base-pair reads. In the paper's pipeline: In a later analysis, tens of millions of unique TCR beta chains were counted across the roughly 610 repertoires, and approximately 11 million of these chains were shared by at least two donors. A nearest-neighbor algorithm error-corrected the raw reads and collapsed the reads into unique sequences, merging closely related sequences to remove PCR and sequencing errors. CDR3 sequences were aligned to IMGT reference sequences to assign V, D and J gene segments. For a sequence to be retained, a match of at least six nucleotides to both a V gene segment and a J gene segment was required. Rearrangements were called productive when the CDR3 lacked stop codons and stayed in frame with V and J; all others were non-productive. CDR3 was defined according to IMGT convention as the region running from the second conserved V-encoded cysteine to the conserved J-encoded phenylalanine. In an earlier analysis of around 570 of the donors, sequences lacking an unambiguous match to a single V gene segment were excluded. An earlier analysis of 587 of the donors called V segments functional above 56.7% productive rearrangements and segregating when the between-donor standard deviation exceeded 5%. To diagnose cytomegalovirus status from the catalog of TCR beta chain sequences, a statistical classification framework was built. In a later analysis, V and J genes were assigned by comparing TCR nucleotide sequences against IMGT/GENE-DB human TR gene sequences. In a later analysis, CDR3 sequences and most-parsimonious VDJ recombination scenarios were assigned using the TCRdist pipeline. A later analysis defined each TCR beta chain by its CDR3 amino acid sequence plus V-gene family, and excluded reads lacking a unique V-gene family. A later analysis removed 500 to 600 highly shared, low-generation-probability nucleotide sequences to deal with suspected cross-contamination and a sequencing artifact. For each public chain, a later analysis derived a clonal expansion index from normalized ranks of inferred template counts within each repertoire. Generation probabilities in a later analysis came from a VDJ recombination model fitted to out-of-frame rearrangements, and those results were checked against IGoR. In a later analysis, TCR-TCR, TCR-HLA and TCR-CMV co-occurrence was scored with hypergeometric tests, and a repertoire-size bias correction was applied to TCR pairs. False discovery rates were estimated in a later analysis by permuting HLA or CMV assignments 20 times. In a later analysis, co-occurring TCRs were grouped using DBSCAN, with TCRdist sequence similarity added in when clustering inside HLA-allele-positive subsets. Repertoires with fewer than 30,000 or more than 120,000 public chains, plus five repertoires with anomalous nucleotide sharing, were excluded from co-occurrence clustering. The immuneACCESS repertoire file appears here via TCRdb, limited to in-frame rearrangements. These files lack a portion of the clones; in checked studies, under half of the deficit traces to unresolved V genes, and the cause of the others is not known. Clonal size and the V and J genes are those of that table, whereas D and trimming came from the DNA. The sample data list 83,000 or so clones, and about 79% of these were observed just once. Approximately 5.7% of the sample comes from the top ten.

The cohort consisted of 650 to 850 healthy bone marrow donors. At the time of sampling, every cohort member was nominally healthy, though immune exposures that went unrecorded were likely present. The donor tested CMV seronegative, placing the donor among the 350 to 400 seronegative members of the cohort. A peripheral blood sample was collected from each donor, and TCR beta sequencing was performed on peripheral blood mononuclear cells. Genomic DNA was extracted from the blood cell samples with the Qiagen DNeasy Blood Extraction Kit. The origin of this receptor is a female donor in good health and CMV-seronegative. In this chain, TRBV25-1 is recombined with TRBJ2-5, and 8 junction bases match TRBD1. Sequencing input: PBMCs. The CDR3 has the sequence CASRTGVETQYF. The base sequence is TGTGCCAGCAGGACAGGGGTAGAGACCCAGTACTTC. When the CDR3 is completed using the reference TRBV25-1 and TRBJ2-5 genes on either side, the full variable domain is EADIYQTPRYLVIGTGKKITLECSQTMGHDKMYWYQQDPGMELHLIHYSYGVNSTEKGDLSSESTVSRIRTEHFPLTLESARPSHTSQYLCASRTGVETQYFGPGTRLLVL.